This TCR beta chain derives from a study of T-cell reconstitution after alpha-beta-depleted transplantation in children. There are many counts of this clonotype. The CDR3 covers 15 residues. The germline V and J ends were trimmed by 0 bases and 3 bases, with 9 bases remaining between them. The germline CDR1 and CDR2 sequences are SGHRS and YFSETQ. A TCRbeta library incorporating unique molecular identifiers was prepared. Via MiXCR, TCRdb re-called the PCR reads, giving one row per CDR3 protein. The profile covers roughly 610,000 distinct CDR3 sequences, with over 9.5% appearing a single time and about 4.3% taken by the ten largest.

This chain connects TRBV5-1 to TRBJ2-2; D possibly corresponds to TRBD1 (6 bases). Sequenced here: PBMCs from the stem cell graft donor, sampled from the stem cell graft. The clonotype comes from a human donor who donated a stem cell graft to a child with acute myeloid leukemia. Here the CDR3 DNA reads TGCGCCAGCAGCTTGGCGGGACAAGACACCGGGGAGCTGTTTTTT. It encodes CASSLAGQDTGELFF.